The T cell receptor beta chain under discussion was sequenced for a study of technical replicates of blood from several donors. The CDR3 has 17 amino acids. The germline V gene has CDR1 LNHDA and CDR2 SQIVND (reference sequence). The V end was cut by 5 bases, the J end by 0 bases, with 17 bases between. The method was immunoSEQ multiplex PCR; TCRdb's version includes in-frame clones alone and lacks a portion of them. The profile covers 91,000 or so clones, with around 95% appearing a single time and about 0.25% taken by the ten largest. The chain combines TRBV19 with TRBJ1-3; a possible D gene is TRBD1 (5 bases). The clonotype comes from a human donor in good health. Sequencing was performed on T cells isolated from PBMCs. The CDR3 region is CASSGRTTQTSGNTIYF. For the CDR3, the DNA is TGTGCCAGTAGTGGTCGGACAACCCAAACCTCTGGAAACACCATATATTTT.